The 25 T cell receptor beta chains listed next were all sequenced from one sample in a study of blood T cell repertoires in COVID-19. This table comes from immunoSEQ multiplex PCR, and its TCRdb copy is limited to in-frame clones, with some not included. The sample includes about 240,000 clones, roughly 80% seen only once; the top ten take 3.4%. Sequencing was carried out using peripheral blood. The receptors shown here come from a woman aged 18-35 years with acute or convalescent COVID-19.

The chain couples TRBV19 to TRBJ1-5; D ambiguous. V was trimmed by 1 base and J by 6 bases, leaving 10 bases between them. The length of the CDR3 is 14 residues. Germline V gives CDR1 LNHDA, CDR2 SQIVND (reference sequence). The CDR3 bases are TGTGCCAGTAGTATAGTCGGGGTACCTCAGCCCCAGCATTTT. It codes for CASSIVGVPQPQHF.

The chain carries TRBV29-1 and TRBJ1-2; D is possibly TRBD1 (6 bases). The length of the CDR3 is 13 residues. Germline V gene data show CDR1 as SQVTM and CDR2 as ANQGSEA. The V gene lost 4 bases and the J gene lost 5 bases, with 14 bases spanning the gap. CDR3 sequence: CSVVFSGVYGYTF. CDR3 nucleotide sequence: TGCAGCGTTGTTTTTTCAGGGGTGTATGGCTACACCTTC. Variable domain in full (rest from reference TRBV29-1 and TRBJ1-2): SAVISQKPSRDICQRGTSLTIQCQVDSQVTMMFWYRQQPGQSLTLIATANQGSEATYESGFVIDKFPISRPNLTFSTLTVSNMSPEDSSIYLCSVVFSGVYGYTFGSGTRLTVV.

This clone appeared a few times. The rearrangement joins TRBV28 to TRBJ1-5, with TRBD1 matching 9 bases. There are 17 residues in the CDR3. V gave up 2 bases and J gave up 1 base; unmatched junction bases: 6. Germline loops: CDR1 MDHEN, CDR2 SYDVKM. This chain's CDR3 is CASSLARQGVSNQPQHF. For the CDR3, the DNA is TGTGCCAGCAGTTTAGCCAGACAGGGGGTAAGCAATCAGCCCCAGCATTTT.

This clone was observed once. This sequence joins TRBV14 and TRBJ2-3; D uncertain. CDR1 and CDR2 from the germline V gene are SGHDN and FVKESK. The CDR3 runs to 17 residues. V was cut by 2 bases and J by 1 base, with 16 bases left in between. DNA for the CDR3: TGTGCCAGCAGCCAAAGCCCGCACAGTCTTGGCACAGATACGCAGTATTTT. Translating gives CASSQSPHSLGTDTQYF. The variable domain in full, completed from reference TRBV14 and TRBJ2-3, reads EAGVTQFPSHSVIEKGQTVTLRCDPISGHDNLYWYRRVMGKEIKFLLHFVKESKQDESGMPNNRFLAERTGGTYSTLKVQPAELEDSGVYFCASSQSPHSLGTDTQYFGPGTRLTVL.

The rearrangement joins TRBV18 to TRBJ1-4, with 7 bases fitting TRBD1. The V gene end was trimmed by 3 bases and the J gene end by 0 bases; junction bases not matched to a gene: 4. This CDR3 contains 16 residues. Looked up from germline, CDR1 is KGHSH and CDR2 is LQKENI. CDR3 sequence reads: CASSPGTEATNEKLFF. The CDR3, as DNA: TGTGCCAGCTCACCTGGGACAGAAGCAACTAATGAAAAACTGTTTTTT.

This chain connects TRBV13 to TRBJ2-1, with TRBD2 matching 7 bases. Germline lookup yields CDR1 PRHDT and CDR2 FYEKMQ (reference sequence). The CDR3 has 15 residues. V lost 1 base, J lost 3 bases, and 3 bases stayed unmatched. CDR3 in DNA: TGTGCCAGCAGCTTAGCTCTAGCGGACTACAATGAGCAGTTCTTC. Its translation: CASSLALADYNEQFF.

V and J are TRBV5-8 and TRBJ2-5; D ambiguous. V lost 5 bases and J lost 5, with 4 bases in between. Per germline, CDR1 SGHTS and CDR2 YDEGEE. The CDR3 covers 10 residues. The CDR3 bases are TGTGCCAGCAGGGAGGAGACCCAGTACTTC. Encoded protein: CASREETQYF.

The V and J genes are TRBV23-1 and TRBJ1-2; D ambiguous. TRBV23-1 is labeled an ORF, and its function is uncertain. Trimming left V 7 bases short and J 2 bases short, with 26 bases between. CDR3 length: 18 residues. CDR3 protein: CASIPSAPLEDHNYGYTF. The CDR3 DNA sequence: TGCGCCAGCATCCCCTCCGCCCCATTAGAAGATCACAACTATGGCTACACCTTC.

The genes are TRBV6-5 and TRBJ1-1, with D hard to call. Germline V gene sequence: CDR1 MNHEY, CDR2 SVGAGI. V lost 4 bases and J lost 5, with 11 bases in between. The CDR3 extends over 13 amino acids. In DNA form, the CDR3 reads TGTGCCAGCAGTTCCGGGAAAGGGACTGAAGCTTTCTTT. This sequence encodes CASSSGKGTEAFF.

This chain connects TRBV13 to TRBJ2-3; the match to TRBD1 covers 7 bases. V gave up 6 bases and J gave up 2 bases; unmatched junction bases: 8. CDR3 length equals 15 residues. Per the germline V gene, CDR1 is PRHDT and CDR2 is FYEKMQ (reference sequence). Here the CDR3 reads CASSRGRPNTDTQYF. Here the CDR3 DNA reads TGTGCCAGCAGTAGGGGGCGTCCGAACACAGATACGCAGTATTTT.

The V and J genes are TRBV7-2 and TRBJ2-3, with 7 positions matching TRBD2. V trimming: 5 bases; J trimming: 0 bases; junction bases outside the gene matches: 11. This CDR3 contains 17 residues. Germline lookup yields CDR1 SGHTA and CDR2 FQGNSA. CDR3 region: CASSLTVGGPSTDTQYF. CDR3 DNA: TGTGCCAGCAGCCTTACGGTGGGAGGGCCAAGCACAGATACGCAGTATTTT.

The genes are TRBV27 and TRBJ1-5; possible D gene TRBD1, 5 bases. The CDR3 is made up of 14 amino acids. Germline V gives CDR1 MNHEY, CDR2 SMNVEV (reference sequence). Trimming cost V 0 bases and J 7 bases, with 10 bases left between them. The CDR3 nucleotides read TGTGCCAGCAGTTTATCCGCAGGGATGCAGCCCCAGCATTTT. It is translated as CASSLSAGMQPQHF.

The chain recombines TRBV10-3 with TRBJ2-2; D is ambiguous. Germline lookup yields CDR1 ENHRY and CDR2 SYGVKD. Trimming took off 6 bases at V and 1 base at J, with 6 bases between the two ends. The length of the CDR3 is 13 residues. CDR3 DNA: TGTGCCATCAGAATAGAGAACACCGGGGAGCTGTTTTTT. Protein sequence: CAIRIENTGELFF.

The chain employs TRBV29-1 and TRBJ1-2; possible D gene TRBD1, 6 bases. Trimming took off 3 bases at V and 6 bases at J, with 14 bases between the two ends. Germline V gene lookup returns CDR1 SQVTM and CDR2 ANQGSEA. The CDR3 loop spans 13 amino acids. CDR3 coding DNA: TGCAGCGTTGACACAGGGTTCCAGGATGGCTACACCTTC. It encodes CSVDTGFQDGYTF. The full variable domain, in which reference TRBV29-1 and TRBJ1-2 provide the parts outside the CDR3, is SAVISQKPSRDICQRGTSLTIQCQVDSQVTMMFWYRQQPGQSLTLIATANQGSEATYESGFVIDKFPISRPNLTFSTLTVSNMSPEDSSIYLCSVDTGFQDGYTFGSGTRLTVV.

V is TRBV4-3 and J is TRBJ2-7, with D uncertain. Per the germline V gene, CDR1 is LGHNA and CDR2 is YSLEER. The germline V and J ends were trimmed by 8 bases and 1 base, with 12 bases remaining between them. The CDR3 sequence is 13 residues long. CDR3 in DNA: TGCGCCAGCTACATTGGGCCATCCTACGAGCAGTACTTC. Its protein is CASYIGPSYEQYF.

The chain links TRBV6-5 to TRBJ1-3, with TRBD1 matching over 10 bases. The V gene end was trimmed by 5 bases and the J gene end by 2 bases; junction bases not matched to a gene: 3. Germline V gives CDR1 MNHEY, CDR2 SVGAGI. The CDR3 spans 15 residues. The CDR3: CASSRQGAPGNTIYF. The DNA of the CDR3 is TGTGCCAGCAGTCGACAGGGGGCGCCTGGAAACACCATATATTTT.

The J gene is TRBJ2-5, the V gene TRBV29-1; TRBD2 matches 8 bases. The CDR3 sequence is 13 residues long. Unmatched junction bases numbered 7, after V lost 5 bases and J lost 5 bases. Per germline, CDR1 SQVTM and CDR2 ANQGSEA. For the CDR3, the DNA is TGCAGCGTTCAATCTAGCGGGTACGAGACCCAGTACTTC. It translates to CSVQSSGYETQYF.

This chain joins TRBV19 and TRBJ2-1, with TRBD2 matching 11 bases. This CDR3 contains 19 residues. V trimming: 7 bases; J trimming: 5 bases; junction bases outside the gene matches: 19. Germline V CDR1 and CDR2: LNHDA, SQIVND (reference sequence). Here the CDR3 reads CASTSLRGTSGAKDNEQFF. The CDR3, as DNA: TGTGCCAGTACCTCGCTGAGAGGGACTAGCGGAGCAAAAGACAATGAGCAGTTCTTC.

J is TRBJ1-2 and V is TRBV19; a possible D gene is TRBD1 (5 bases). The CDR3 consists of 14 residues. Trimming shortened V by 6 bases and J by 8 bases, and 19 bases separated the two germline ends. CDR1 and CDR2 (germline): LNHDA, SQIVND (reference sequence). CDR3 region: CASSKAPRDGGYTF. The CDR3 nucleotides read TGTGCCAGTAGCAAAGCCCCCAGGGATGGAGGCTACACCTTC.

In its sample, this clone was seen once. The CDR3 nucleotides read TGTGCCAGCTCACCACCGGAGCGGGACAATCAGTTCTTC. The encoded protein is CASSPPERDNQFF. This rearrangement joins TRBV18 to TRBJ2-1; possibly TRBD2 for D (7 bases). This CDR3 has 13 residues. The V gene lost 0 bases and the J gene lost 13 bases, with 13 bases spanning the gap. Germline CDR1 reads KGHSH; CDR2 reads LQKENI. The full variable domain, completed using reference TRBV18 and TRBJ2-1, is NAGVMQNPRHLVRRRGQEARLRCSPMKGHSHVYWYRQLPEEGLKFMVYLQKENIIDESGMPKERFSAEFPKEGPSILRIQQVVRGDSAAYFCASSPPERDNQFFGPGTRLTVL.

This rearrangement joins TRBV27 to TRBJ2-1, with TRBD1 matching 7 bases. CDR3 length: 13 amino acids. Germline CDR1 and CDR2: MNHEY and SMNVEV (reference sequence). V lost 6 bases, J lost 9 bases, and 8 bases stayed unmatched. The CDR3 is CASRETGEVEQFF. The CDR3, as DNA: TGTGCCAGCAGAGAAACAGGGGAAGTTGAGCAGTTCTTC.

This clone was observed once. The V gene is TRBV5-1, the J gene TRBJ1-4, with a weak D call TRBD1 (5 bases). This CDR3 region has 16 residues. Trimming stripped 0 bases from V and 8 bases from J, with 17 bases between. CDR1 SGHRS and CDR2 YFSETQ come from the germline V gene. CDR3 DNA sequence: TGCGCCAGCAGCTTGGGTCCGAGCAGGGAGGGGGAAAAACTGTTTTTT. Its translation: CASSLGPSREGEKLFF.

As for this clone: An end of the junction does not agree with germline; a read error may underlie this. The CDR3 coding sequence is TGTGCCAGCAGTTTATATCCTTGGAGCGGGAGTTCCTCCGAGCAGTACTTC. Its translation: CASSLYPWSGSSSEQYF. The V and J genes are TRBV28 and TRBJ2-7; the match to TRBD2 covers 8 bases. The CDR3 runs 17 residues. The germline gives CDR1 MDHEN, CDR2 SYDVKM.

The J gene is TRBJ2-7, the V gene TRBV3-1 (or the pseudogene TRBV3-2); 9 bases align to TRBD1. The CDR3 has 16 amino acids. The trim removed 1 base at V and 3 bases at J, leaving 7 bases unmatched. Germline assignment: CDR1 LGHDT and CDR2 YNNKEL (reference sequence). This CDR3 reads CASSQASGTGSYEQYF. As DNA, the CDR3 is TGTGCCAGCAGCCAAGCCTCCGGGACAGGGAGCTACGAGCAGTACTTC.

The rearrangement links TRBV6-5 to TRBJ2-7; D not resolved. The CDR3 totals 11 residues. The V gene lost 6 bases and the J gene lost 3 bases, with 6 bases spanning the gap. Germline assignment: CDR1 MNHEY and CDR2 SVGAGI. CDR3 protein: CASRNSYEQYF. The CDR3 DNA reads TGTGCCAGCAGGAACAGCTACGAGCAGTACTTC.